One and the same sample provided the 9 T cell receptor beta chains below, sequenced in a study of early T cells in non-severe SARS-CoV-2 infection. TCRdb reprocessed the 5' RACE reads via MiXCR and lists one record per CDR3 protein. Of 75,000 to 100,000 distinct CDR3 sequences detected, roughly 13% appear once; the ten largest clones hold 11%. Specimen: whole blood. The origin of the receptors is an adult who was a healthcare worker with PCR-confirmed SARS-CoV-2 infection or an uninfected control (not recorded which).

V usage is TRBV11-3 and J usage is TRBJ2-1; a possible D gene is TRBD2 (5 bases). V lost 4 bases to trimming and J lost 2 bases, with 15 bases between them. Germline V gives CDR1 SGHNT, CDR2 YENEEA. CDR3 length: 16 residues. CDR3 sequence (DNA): TGTGCCAGCAGCTCCGCCGGAGGCCTACCCTACAATGAGCAGTTCTTC. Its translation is CASSSAGGLPYNEQFF.

The CDR3 nucleotides are TGCAGCGTTGAAGGCCTGCCCGACAGGGCGAACACCGGGGAGCTGTTTTTT. It yields the protein CSVEGLPDRANTGELFF. The genes are TRBV29-1 and TRBJ2-2, with 7 bases matching TRBD1. Unmatched junction bases numbered 8, after V lost 1 base and J lost 0 bases. The CDR3 is made up of 17 amino acids. Germline V CDR1 and CDR2: SQVTM, ANQGSEA.

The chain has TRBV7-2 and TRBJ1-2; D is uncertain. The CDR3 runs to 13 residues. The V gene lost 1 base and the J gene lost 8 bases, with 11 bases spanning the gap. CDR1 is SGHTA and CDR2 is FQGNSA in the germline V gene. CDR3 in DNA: TGTGCCAGCAGCTTAGGAGGCGGGAGAGGCTACACCTTC. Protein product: CASSLGGGRGYTF.

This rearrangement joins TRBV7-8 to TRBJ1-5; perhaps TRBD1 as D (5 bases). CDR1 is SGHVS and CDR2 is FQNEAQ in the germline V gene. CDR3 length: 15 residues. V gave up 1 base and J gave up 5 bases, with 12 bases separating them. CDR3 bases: TGTGCCAGCAGCTTAGATAGGGGTCGGGATCAGCCCCAGCATTTT. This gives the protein CASSLDRGRDQPQHF.

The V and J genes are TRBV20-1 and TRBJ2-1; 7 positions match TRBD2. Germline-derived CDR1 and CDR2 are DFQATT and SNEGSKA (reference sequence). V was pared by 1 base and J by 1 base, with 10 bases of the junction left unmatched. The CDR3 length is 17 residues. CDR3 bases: TGCAGTGCTAGAGCCCCCAGCGGGGTTAGTTCCTACAATGAGCAGTTCTTC. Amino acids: CSARAPSGVSSYNEQFF.

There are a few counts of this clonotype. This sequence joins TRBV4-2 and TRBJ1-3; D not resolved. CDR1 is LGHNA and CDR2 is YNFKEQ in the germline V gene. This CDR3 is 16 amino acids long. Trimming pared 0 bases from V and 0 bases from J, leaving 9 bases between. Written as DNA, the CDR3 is TGTGCCAGCAGCCAAGATCGGGCACTCTCTGGAAACACCATATATTTT. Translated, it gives CASSQDRALSGNTIYF.

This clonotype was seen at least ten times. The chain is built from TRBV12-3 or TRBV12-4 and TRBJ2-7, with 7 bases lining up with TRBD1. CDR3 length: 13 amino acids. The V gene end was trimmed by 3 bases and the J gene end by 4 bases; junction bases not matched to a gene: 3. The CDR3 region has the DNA TGTGCCAGCAGTTTTGGGACAGAGTACGAGCAGTACTTC. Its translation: CASSFGTEYEQYF.

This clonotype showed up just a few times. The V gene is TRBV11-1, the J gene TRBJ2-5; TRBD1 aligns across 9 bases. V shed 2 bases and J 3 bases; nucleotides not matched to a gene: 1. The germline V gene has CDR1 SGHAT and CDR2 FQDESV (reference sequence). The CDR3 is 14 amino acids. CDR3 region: CASSLWDREETQYF. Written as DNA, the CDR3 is TGTGCCAGCAGCTTATGGGACAGGGAAGAGACCCAGTACTTC. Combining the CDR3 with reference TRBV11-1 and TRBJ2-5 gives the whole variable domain EAEVAQSPRYKITEKSQAVAFWCDPISGHATLYWYRQILGQGPELLVQFQDESVVDDSQLPKDRFSAERLKGVDSTLKIQPAELGDSAMYLCASSLWDREETQYFGPGTRLLVL.

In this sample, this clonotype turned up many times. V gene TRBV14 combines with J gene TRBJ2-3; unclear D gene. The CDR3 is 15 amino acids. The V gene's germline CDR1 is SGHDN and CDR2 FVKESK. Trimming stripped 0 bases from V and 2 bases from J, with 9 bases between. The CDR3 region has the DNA TGTGCCAGCAGCCAAGATCAAGGTTTCACAGATACGCAGTATTTT. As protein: CASSQDQGFTDTQYF.